Listed below are T cell receptor beta chains from one sample, sequenced in a study of beta chain features in type 1 diabetes. Some clones are missing from TCRdb's copy, which holds only in-frame ones; the method was immunoSEQ multiplex PCR. The table shows about 450,000 clones, with over 10% occurring only once. Sequencing input: naive CD4+ T cells from blood. These receptors were taken from a woman between 18 and 29 years old in good health. The CDR3 runs from the conserved cysteine through the conserved F or W. D genes are given only for firm matches. The size field is filled for only some rows; it gives once, few, many or a size class.

J gene	clone size	D gene	V gene	CDR3 DNA	CDR3 protein
TRBJ2-1	-	TRBD1	TRBV7-2	TGTGCCAGCAGTTCCGGACAGGTAGCCTACAATGAGCAGTTCTTC	CASSSGQVAYNEQFF
TRBJ2-7	-	-	TRBV4-3	TGCGCCAGCAGCCGTCGACAGGGAGGGTCCTACGAGCAGTACTTC	CASSRRQGGSYEQYF
TRBJ2-7	few	-	TRBV30	TGTGCCTGGAGTGGACTTCGGTACGAGCAGTACTTC	CAWSGLRYEQYF
TRBJ2-3	-	-	TRBV7-2	TGTGCCAGCAGCGAAAAGCTGGACATATGGAGCACAGATACGCAGTATTTT	CASSEKLDIWSTDTQYF
TRBJ2-1	-	-	TRBV5-8	TGTGCCAGCAGCTTGGGAACCGGGACATTCAGCGATGAGCAGTTCTTC	CASSLGTGTFSDEQFF
TRBJ1-2	-	-	TRBV19	TGTGCAAGTAGGGGGAGACAGGATGGCTACACCTTC	CASRGRQDGYTF
TRBJ2-7	-	-	TRBV6-5	TGTGCCAGCAGTACGGACCGACCAGGGACCTACGAGCAGTACTTC	CASSTDRPGTYEQYF
TRBJ1-4	-	-	TRBV29-1	TGCAGCGTTGAGGGAGTCGTAGGTGAAAAACTGTTTTTT	CSVEGVVGEKLFF
TRBJ2-3	few	-	TRBV5-1	TGCGCCAGCAGCTTGTCGCGTCCTGGGACAGATACGCAGTATTTT	CASSLSRPGTDTQYF
TRBJ1-3	few	-	TRBV30	TGTGCCTGGAGTGTATTGAGGAACACCATATATTTT	CAWSVLRNTIYF
TRBJ2-7	once	-	TRBV30	TGTGCCTGGAGACACCGGGACCCCAAGGGGACCTACGAGCAGTACTTC	CAWRHRDPKGTYEQYF
TRBJ2-3	-	TRBD2	TRBV18	TGTGCCAGCTCACCACCGATGGGAGGGACCACAGATACGCAGTATTTT	CASSPPMGGTTDTQYF
TRBJ1-2	-	TRBD1	TRBV30	TGTGCCTGGAGTGAGACAGGGGGATACGGTGGCTACACCTTC	CAWSETGGYGGYTF
TRBJ2-3	few	-	TRBV27	TGTGCCAGCAGTTTGTCCTGGACAGATACGCAGTATTTT	CASSLSWTDTQYF
TRBJ2-5	once	TRBD1	TRBV5-1	TGCGCCAGCAGCTCAGCCGGGACAGGGGAAGAGACCCAGTACTTC	CASSSAGTGEETQYF
TRBJ1-4	-	-	TRBV15	TGTGCCACCAGCAGACTAAACGAAAAACTGTTTTTT	CATSRLNEKLFF
TRBJ2-5	few	TRBD1	TRBV28	TGTGCCAGCAGTTGGGGACAGGGGCAGCAAGAGACCCAGTACTTC	CASSWGQGQQETQYF
TRBJ1-1	few	-	TRBV4-1	TGCGCCAGCAGCCAAGACGTTTTGGGAGGGAGGAACACTGAAGCTTTCTTT	CASSQDVLGGRNTEAFF
TRBJ1-5	few	TRBD1	TRBV19	TGTGCCAGTACCTCGGACAGGATCCAGCCCCAGCATTTT	CASTSDRIQPQHF
TRBJ2-1	-	-	TRBV5-1	TGCGCCAGCAGCTTGGTATCAGGGAGTGAGCAGTTCTTC	CASSLVSGSEQFF
TRBJ2-7	few	-	TRBV29-1	TGCAGCGTTTCCCGGGGACGTAACTACGAGCAGTACTTC	CSVSRGRNYEQYF
TRBJ2-3	-	TRBD2	TRBV9	TGTGCCAGCAGCGTGGGACTAGCAGGAGATACGCAGTATTTT	CASSVGLAGDTQYF
TRBJ2-1	-	-	TRBV18	TGTGCCAGCTCACCAGAGGACCCCAGGAGCTCCTACAATGAGCAGTTCTTC	CASSPEDPRSSYNEQFF
TRBJ1-1	-	-	TRBV27	TGTGCCAGCACCTCCAACGCAAGAACCTCCCCGAACACTGAAGCTTTCTTT	CASTSNARTSPNTEAFF
TRBJ2-6	-	-	TRBV30	TGTGCCTGGAGTCGCCGCAAAACGGGGGTGGGGGCCAACGTCCTGACTTTC	CAWSRRKTGVGANVLTF
TRBJ1-2	-	-	TRBV5-4	TGTGCCAGCAGCTTGGTAGGGGAAGATGGCTACACCTTC	CASSLVGEDGYTF
TRBJ2-1	-	TRBD1	TRBV29-1	TGCAGCGTGTTTAGGGGGCTTATCTCCTACAATGAGCAGTTCTTC	CSVFRGLISYNEQFF
TRBJ1-4	-	-	TRBV29-1	TGCAGCGTTTGGGCCGAGAAACTGTTTTTT	CSVWAEKLFF
TRBJ2-1	-	TRBD2	TRBV14	TGTGCCAGCAGCCGAGAGGCGGGAGGGCCTTATTACAATGAGCAGTTCTTC	CASSREAGGPYYNEQFF
TRBJ2-4	-	-	TRBV6-1	TGTGCCAGCGCGGGAACCCAAGGGGCCAAAAACATTCAGTACTTC	CASAGTQGAKNIQYF
TRBJ2-7	few	TRBD1	TRBV7-2	TGTGCCAGCAGCTTAGAAGGGACAGGGGTTTTCGAGCAGTACTTC	CASSLEGTGVFEQYF
TRBJ1-2	few	-	TRBV29-1	TGCAGCGTTGAAGATCAGGGCAGGGGTAACTATGGCTACACCTTC	CSVEDQGRGNYGYTF
TRBJ1-6	few	TRBD1	TRBV9	TGTGCCAGCAGCGCCGGACAGGGCAGAAATAATTCACCCCTCCACTTT	CASSAGQGRNNSPLHF
TRBJ2-1	few	TRBD1	TRBV5-8	TGTGCCAGCCAACGACAGGGGGTTTTCCATGAGCAGTTCTTC	CASQRQGVFHEQFF
TRBJ1-4	-	TRBD1	TRBV23-1	TGCGCCAGCAGAGCCAGACAGGGGGATGAAAAACTGTTTTTT	CASRARQGDEKLFF
TRBJ1-1	few	-	TRBV4-3	TGCGCCAGCAGCCAAAGACAGATGATTATGAACACTGAAGCTTTCTTT	CASSQRQMIMNTEAFF
TRBJ2-1	-	-	TRBV9	TGTGCCAGCAGCGCCCTCGACTTTCGCTCCTACAATGAGCAGTTCTTC	CASSALDFRSYNEQFF
TRBJ2-5	few	TRBD2	TRBV5-1	TGCGCCAGCTCCCAAGCGCCTAGCGGGGGGACCCAGTACTTC	CASSQAPSGGTQYF
TRBJ2-3	-	-	TRBV7-3	TGTGCCAGCAGCTCTCGGGACGGCTTCACAGATACGCAGTATTTT	CASSSRDGFTDTQYF
TRBJ2-3	-	-	TRBV25-1	TGTGCCAGCAGCCACCTATCGAGCACAGATACGCAGTATTTT	CASSHLSSTDTQYF
TRBJ1-2	-	TRBD1	TRBV30	TGTGCCTGGAATATAGGGGGCCCGGGCTACACCTTC	CAWNIGGPGYTF
TRBJ2-7	few	TRBD2	TRBV14	TGTGCCAGCAGACTCTCCGGGACTAGCCCCTACGAGCAGTACTTC	CASRLSGTSPYEQYF
TRBJ2-4	few	TRBD1	TRBV18	TGTGCCAGCTCACTAGGGGGCCGTGACATTCAGTACTTC	CASSLGGRDIQYF
TRBJ1-5	-	-	TRBV15	TGTGCCACCAGCAGAGACAGGATTCGCAATCAGCCCCAGCATTTT	CATSRDRIRNQPQHF
TRBJ2-1	few	TRBD1	TRBV29-1	TGCAGCGTCCGGGACAGGGGTACCTACAATGAGCAGTTCTTC	CSVRDRGTYNEQFF
TRBJ2-3	few	-	TRBV29-1	TGCAGCGTTGGCCTTGCAGATACGCAGTATTTT	CSVGLADTQYF
TRBJ2-3	-	-	TRBV7-2	TGTGCCAGCAGCTTAGCTCCCGGGGCTAGCGCCGGCCTCACAGATACGCAGTATTTT	CASSLAPGASAGLTDTQYF
TRBJ1-2	few	TRBD1	TRBV2	TGTGCCAGCAGTGAGGACAGGTATGGCTACACCTTC	CASSEDRYGYTF
TRBJ2-1	few	-	TRBV4-2	TGTGCCAGCAGCCAGGAGGGGGTCCCGGAAGAGCAGTTCTTC	CASSQEGVPEEQFF
TRBJ2-6	few	TRBD1	TRBV7-8	TGTGCCAGCAGCTTTCCGCACAGGGGCTCTGGGGCCAACGTCCTGACTTTC	CASSFPHRGSGANVLTF
TRBJ1-2	-	-	TRBV29-1	TGCAGCGTAAAACAGGGAGGGATTTATGGCTACACCTTC	CSVKQGGIYGYTF
TRBJ2-7	-	TRBD1	TRBV5-1	TGCGCCAGCAGCTTGTTTCCCAGGGGGCCTAGGAGCTCCTACGAGCAGTACTTC	CASSLFPRGPRSSYEQYF
TRBJ2-3	-	-	TRBV25-1	TGTGCCTCGTCCGGGACTTACACAGATACGCAGTATTTT	CASSGTYTDTQYF